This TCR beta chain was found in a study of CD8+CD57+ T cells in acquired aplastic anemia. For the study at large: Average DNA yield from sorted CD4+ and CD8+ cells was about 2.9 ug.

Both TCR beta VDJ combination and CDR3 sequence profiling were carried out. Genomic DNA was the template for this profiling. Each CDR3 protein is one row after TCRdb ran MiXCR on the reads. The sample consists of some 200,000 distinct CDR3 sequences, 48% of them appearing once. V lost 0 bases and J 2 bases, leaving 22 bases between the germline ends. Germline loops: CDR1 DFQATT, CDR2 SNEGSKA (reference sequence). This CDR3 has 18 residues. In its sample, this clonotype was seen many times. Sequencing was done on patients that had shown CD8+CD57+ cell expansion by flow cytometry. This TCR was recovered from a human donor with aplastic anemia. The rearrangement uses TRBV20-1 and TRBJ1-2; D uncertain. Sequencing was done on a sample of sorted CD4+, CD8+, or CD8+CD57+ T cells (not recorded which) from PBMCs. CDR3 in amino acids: CSARDGIGRYAENYGYTF. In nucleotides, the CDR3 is TGCAGTGCTAGAGACGGGATCGGCCGGTACGCGGAAAACTATGGCTACACCTTC.